The next 21 T cell receptor beta chains were all read from a single sample in a study of technical replicates of blood from a handful of donors. TCRdb keeps only in-frame clones here, not all; method: immunoSEQ multiplex PCR. The sample records fewer than 110,000 clones, 96% being singletons. The sequenced sample consisted of T cells isolated from PBMCs. These receptors came from a human donor in good health.

The J gene is TRBJ2-7, the V gene TRBV5-6, with 8 bases lining up with TRBD2. V was clipped by 0 bases and J by 3 bases; unmatched bases: 17. In germline, CDR1 is SGHDT, CDR2 YYEEEE. This CDR3 has 19 residues. The CDR3 loop is CASSLEGTSPPELIYEQYF. DNA for the CDR3: TGTGCCAGCAGCTTGGAGGGGACTAGTCCTCCGGAATTAATCTACGAGCAGTACTTC.

The J gene is TRBJ2-7, the V gene TRBV10-1; TRBD1 matches 9 bases. The J segment lost 5 bases and the V segment lost 7 bases, leaving 6 bases of the junction unmatched. From germline, CDR1 is WNHNN and CDR2 SYGVQD (reference sequence). The CDR3 sequence is 13 residues long. The chain's CDR3 is CASTPGQGDEQYF. In DNA, the CDR3 is TGCGCCAGCACCCCGGGACAGGGCGACGAGCAGTACTTC.

V and J are TRBV13 and TRBJ1-5; TRBD1 is a possible D gene (5 bases). V lost 0 bases, J lost 5 bases, and 11 bases lay in between. This CDR3 has 15 residues. Germline CDR1 reads PRHDT; CDR2 reads FYEKMQ (reference sequence). The CDR3 here is CASSLGRGSYQPQHF. CDR3 bases: TGTGCCAGCAGCTTAGGTCGGGGGAGCTATCAGCCCCAGCATTTT.

The chain combines TRBV2 with TRBJ1-2; TRBD1 is a possible D gene (5 bases). Per the germline V gene, CDR1 is SNHLY and CDR2 is FYNNEI. V was cut by 3 bases and J by 3 bases, with 11 bases left in between. The CDR3 covers 14 residues. In DNA form, the CDR3 reads TGTGCCAGCAGTGAGGAGCAGGGATACTATGGCTACACCTTC. This sequence encodes CASSEEQGYYGYTF.

J is TRBJ1-1 and V is TRBV7-9; 8 bases are shared with TRBD1. There are 15 residues in the CDR3. Germline CDR1 and CDR2: SEHNR and FQNEAQ (reference sequence). The V segment lost 4 bases and the J segment 6 bases; nucleotides outside the gene matches: 10. The CDR3 DNA reads as TGTGCCAGCAGCTCACGTCAGGGGGCGATGGCTGAAGCTTTCTTT. This encodes CASSSRQGAMAEAFF.

V and J are TRBV28 and TRBJ1-6; 7 bases agree with TRBD1. The V gene end was trimmed by 3 bases and the J gene end by 3 bases; junction bases not matched to a gene: 5. This CDR3 contains 16 residues. Germline-derived CDR1 and CDR2 are MDHEN and SYDVKM. The CDR3 DNA is TGTGCCAGCAGTTTGTCGGGACAGCTCTATAATTCACCCCTCCACTTT. This codes for CASSLSGQLYNSPLHF.

This clone was detected only once. The chain employs TRBV28 and TRBJ2-1; D call uncertain. Trimming shortened V by 7 bases and J by 2 bases, and 3 bases separated the two germline ends. CDR1 is MDHEN and CDR2 is SYDVKM in the germline V gene. CDR3 size: 11 residues. This CDR3 is CASNTYNEQFF. In nucleotides, the CDR3 is TGTGCCAGCAACACCTACAATGAGCAGTTCTTC.

This clone was counted a few times. The chain couples TRBV10-2 to TRBJ2-1, with D possibly being TRBD1 (6 bases). The CDR3 contains 13 residues. Trimming took 5 bases from V and 15 from J, leaving 20 bases between them. Germline loops: CDR1 WSHSY, CDR2 SAAADI. The CDR3 DNA sequence: TGCGCCAGCAGTATGGGACAAGGAAGTTTATGGTTCTTC. The encoded protein is CASSMGQGSLWFF.

A remark on this clone: Other DNA sequences in this specimen translate into the identical CDR3. V is TRBV2 and J is TRBJ1-5, with D tentatively TRBD1 (5 bases). The V end was cut by 3 bases, the J end by 3 bases, with 9 bases between. This CDR3 has 14 amino acids. Germline loops: CDR1 SNHLY, CDR2 FYNNEI. CDR3 region: CASSEQGTNQPQHF. Written as DNA, the CDR3 is TGTGCCAGCAGTGAGCAGGGCACCAATCAGCCCCAGCATTTT.

This rearrangement joins TRBV6-5 to TRBJ1-1, with D unresolved. The CDR3 runs 14 residues. Trimming took 2 bases from V and 8 from J, leaving 15 bases between them. Germline V lookup: CDR1 MNHEY, CDR2 SVGAGI. This chain's CDR3 is CASSYGSIQIEAFF. CDR3 nucleotide sequence: TGTGCCAGCAGTTACGGGAGTATCCAAATCGAAGCTTTCTTT.

The chain carries TRBV5-1 and TRBJ1-1; 12 nucleotides line up with TRBD1. Germline values: CDR1 SGHRS, CDR2 YFSETQ. V lost 4 bases to trimming and J lost 6 bases; unmatched junction nucleotides: 7. This CDR3 comprises 15 residues. The CDR3 loop reads CASSEPGQGAPEAFF. Written as DNA, the CDR3 is TGCGCCAGCAGCGAACCGGGACAGGGGGCCCCTGAAGCTTTCTTT.

The chain employs TRBV5-1 and TRBJ2-2, with D maybe TRBD2 (5 bases). Per the germline V gene, CDR1 is SGHRS and CDR2 is YFSETQ. There are 16 residues in the CDR3. Trimming left V 5 bases short and J 4 bases short, with 18 bases between. The CDR3 reads CASSPPSGIGTGELFF. The CDR3 DNA is TGCGCCAGCAGTCCTCCGTCGGGGATTGGCACCGGGGAGCTGTTTTTT.

The chain carries TRBV13 and TRBJ2-5; possible D gene TRBD1, 6 bases. Germline loops: CDR1 PRHDT, CDR2 FYEKMQ (reference sequence). The CDR3 runs 14 residues. Trimming stripped 0 bases from V and 7 bases from J, with 12 bases between. CDR3: CASSLGQGYGTQYF. CDR3 sequence (DNA): TGTGCCAGCAGCTTAGGGCAGGGGTATGGGACCCAGTACTTC. Complete variable domain (other parts from reference TRBV13 and TRBJ2-5): AAGVIQSPRHLIKEKRETATLKCYPIPRHDTVYWYQQGPGQDPQFLISFYEKMQSDKGSIPDRFSAQQFSDYHSELNMSSLELGDSALYFCASSLGQGYGTQYFGPGTRLLVL.

V gene TRBV4-2 combines with J gene TRBJ1-6; a possible D gene is TRBD1 (5 bases). V shed 2 bases and J shed 3 bases, with 11 bases lying between them. The germline CDR1 and CDR2 sequences are LGHNA and YNFKEQ. The CDR3 extends over 16 amino acids. CDR3 DNA: TGTGCCAGCAGCCAACTCTCCCAGGGCTATAATTCACCCCTCCACTTT. Its translation: CASSQLSQGYNSPLHF.

The chain carries TRBV7-9 and TRBJ2-2; 7 bases align to TRBD1. V lost 1 base and J lost 1; bases outside the gene matches: 6. Germline lookup yields CDR1 SEHNR and CDR2 FQNEAQ (reference sequence). This CDR3 has 17 amino acids. The DNA of the CDR3 is TGTGCCAGCAGCTTAGTCTCCCGGGACAGGAACACCGGGGAGCTGTTTTTT. It translates to CASSLVSRDRNTGELFF.

The chain carries TRBV7-9 and TRBJ2-7; 7 nucleotides agree with TRBD2. The V and J ends lost 5 bases and 2 bases, in that order; junction bases with no gene match: 3. Germline V lookup: CDR1 SEHNR, CDR2 FQNEAQ (reference sequence). This CDR3 is built from 13 residues. CDR3 sequence (DNA): TGTGCCAGCAGCGGGGGGGGGACCTACGAGCAGTACTTC. Amino acids: CASSGGGTYEQYF.

This chain connects TRBV5-4 to TRBJ2-1; 9 bases are a match to TRBD1. CDR1 is SGHNT, CDR2 YYREEE, per germline (reference sequence). V dropped 3 bases and J dropped 4; count of bases not matched to a gene: 5. This CDR3 is 15 amino acids long. CDR3 DNA sequence: TGTGCCAGCAGCTCGCCGGGACAGGGATACAATGAGCAGTTCTTC. It yields the protein CASSSPGQGYNEQFF.

The rearrangement joins TRBV5-6 to TRBJ2-7; D uncertain. Germline V gene sequence: CDR1 SGHDT, CDR2 YYEEEE. Trimming pared 4 bases from V and 3 bases from J, leaving 8 bases between. CDR3 size: 12 residues. The DNA of the CDR3 is TGTGCCAGCAGCCGTGTATTCTACGAGCAGTACTTC. Its translation: CASSRVFYEQYF.

The chain is built from TRBV29-1 and TRBJ1-3; no reliable D call. V lost 7 bases and J 0 bases, leaving 10 bases between the germline ends. The CDR3 is 13 residues long. The germline CDR1 and CDR2 sequences are SQVTM and ANQGSEA. In DNA, the CDR3 is TGCAGCGCTGGACTTTTCTCTGGAAACACCATATATTTT. Translating it yields CSAGLFSGNTIYF.

V and J are TRBV18 and TRBJ2-6, with TRBD1 identical over 7 bases. The germline V gene has CDR1 KGHSH and CDR2 LQKENI. V was pared by 4 bases and J by 3 bases, with 9 bases of the junction left unmatched. CDR3 length equals 17 residues. In DNA, the CDR3 is TGTGCCAGCTCACAAAGGACAGGCTGGCGTGGGGCCAACGTCCTGACTTTC. Residues: CASSQRTGWRGANVLTF.

This rearrangement joins TRBV14 to TRBJ2-7; 8 bases line up with TRBD2. The CDR3 has 14 amino acids. Per germline, CDR1 SGHDN and CDR2 FVKESK. Trimming removed 6 bases from V and 2 bases from J; junction bases left unmatched: 6. The CDR3 sequence is CASRNGGGPYEQYF. CDR3 nucleotide sequence: TGTGCCAGCAGGAACGGGGGGGGTCCCTACGAGCAGTACTTC.